This entry is about one T cell receptor beta chain. CDR3 length: 14 residues. CDR1 is KGHSH, CDR2 LQKENI, per germline. Trimming shortened V by 3 bases and J by 3 bases, and 12 bases separated the two germline ends. Per the original methods: The authors estimated nucleated cell counts from reference gene primer amplification. The method was immunoSEQ multiplex PCR; TCRdb's version includes in-frame clones alone and lacks a portion of them. V and J calls and clone size are as listed in that table; D and trimming were resolved from the DNA. The table lists over 150,000 clones, around nine tenths of them singletons. The data were obtained in a study of blood T cell repertoires in COVID-19. Study at large: T cells, B-cell-depleted T cells, or PBMCs provided the cDNA or gDNA that served as material.

The chain links TRBV18 to TRBJ2-7; perhaps TRBD1 as D (5 bases). This sequence originates from a woman in her 70s with COVID-19, enrolled during active disease. The sample comprised peripheral blood. The CDR3 DNA sequence: TGTGCCAGCTCACCCTTGGACACAAGCTACGAGCAGTACTTC. This gives the protein CASSPLDTSYEQYF.